This TCR beta chain stems from a study of T cells in Graves' hyperthyroidism and ophthalmopathy. Study-wide background: Staff took peripheral blood when the initial diagnosis was made, before any treatment began. Study findings and constraints: Among thyroid clonotypes expanded above 0.001, most also appeared in blood.

Points on this clonotype: Its target is not known.

Regions amplified from RNA transcripts were the TCR beta CDR3 regions. The study used the HTBI primer set for a first-round RT-PCR of the TCR CDR3. One entry per CDR3 protein, called by TCRdb with MiXCR from the multiplex PCR reads. Of roughly 710,000 distinct CDR3 sequences listed, under 45% are singletons. PBMCs were collected from a roughly 9.7 ml volume of fresh peripheral blood. The sequence came from a woman aged 40 to 55 with Graves' hyperthyroidism. Sequencing was carried out using blood.

Here the CDR3 DNA reads TGTGCCAGCAGCCCCCTAGGGCCCGGGGAAGCTTTCTTT. Residues: CASSPLGPGEAFF. The chain employs TRBV7-3 and TRBJ1-1, with D unresolved. V shed 5 bases and J shed 8 bases, with 15 bases lying between them. CDR3 size: 13 residues. Germline CDR1 SGHTA, CDR2 FQGTGA.